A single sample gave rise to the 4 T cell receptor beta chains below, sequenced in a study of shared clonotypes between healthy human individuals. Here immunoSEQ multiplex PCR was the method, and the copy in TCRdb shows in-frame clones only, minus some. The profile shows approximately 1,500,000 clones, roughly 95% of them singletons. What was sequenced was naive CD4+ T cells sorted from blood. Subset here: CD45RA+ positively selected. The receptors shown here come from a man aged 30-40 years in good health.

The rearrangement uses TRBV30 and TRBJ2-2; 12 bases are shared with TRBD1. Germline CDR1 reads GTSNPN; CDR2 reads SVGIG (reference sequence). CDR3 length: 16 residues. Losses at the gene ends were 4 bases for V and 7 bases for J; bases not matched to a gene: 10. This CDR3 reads CAWMPPGQGAVGELFF. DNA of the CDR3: TGTGCCTGGATGCCCCCGGGACAGGGGGCGGTCGGGGAGCTGTTTTTT.

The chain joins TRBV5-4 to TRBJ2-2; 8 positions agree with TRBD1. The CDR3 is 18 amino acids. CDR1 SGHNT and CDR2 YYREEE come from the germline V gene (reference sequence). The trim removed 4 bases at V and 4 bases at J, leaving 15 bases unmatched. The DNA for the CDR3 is TGTGCCAGCAGCCAAAGAAGACAGGGGAATCGCGGCACCGGGGAGCTGTTTTTT. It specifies CASSQRRQGNRGTGELFF.

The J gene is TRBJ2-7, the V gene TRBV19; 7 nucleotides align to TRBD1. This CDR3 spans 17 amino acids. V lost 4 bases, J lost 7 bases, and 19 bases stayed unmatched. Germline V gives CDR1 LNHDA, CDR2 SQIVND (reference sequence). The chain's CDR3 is CASSTRIQTGFGKEQYF. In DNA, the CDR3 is TGTGCCAGTAGTACGCGCATCCAGACAGGGTTCGGGAAAGAGCAGTACTTC.

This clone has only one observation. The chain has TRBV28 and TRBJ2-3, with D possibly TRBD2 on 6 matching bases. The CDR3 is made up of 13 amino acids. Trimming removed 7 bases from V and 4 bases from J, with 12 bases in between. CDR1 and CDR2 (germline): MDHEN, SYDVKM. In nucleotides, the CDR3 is TGTGCCAGCATCCCTAGGAGGGCAGATACGCAGTATTTT. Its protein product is CASIPRRADTQYF.